These T cell receptor beta chains were read from a single sample in a study of T cell repertoires in cytomegalovirus infection. TCRdb analysed the reads with MiXCR anew, one entry per CDR3 protein. The repertoire includes more than 150,000 distinct CDR3 sequences, about 20% of them detected once, and about 10% sits in the top ten. The sample taken for sequencing was PBMCs. The receptors were sampled from a human donor in good health (CMV status not recorded). Some clones in this sample may be carry-over from other donors' samples. The CDR3 runs from the conserved cysteine through the conserved F or W. Fields, in order: D gene, J gene, V gene, clone size, CDR3 DNA, CDR3 protein. The D gene is left open where the match is weak. Clone size appears in some rows only: once, few, many, or a class for an expanded clone.

D gene: -
J gene: TRBJ2-7
V gene: TRBV29-1
clone size: -
CDR3 DNA: TGCAGCGTTGAGGGGGCAGGGACCGAGCAGTACTTC
CDR3 protein: CSVEGAGTEQYF

D gene: -
J gene: TRBJ1-1
V gene: TRBV30
clone size: -
CDR3 DNA: TGTGCCTGGAGGCCCCGATCGAACACTGAAGCTTTCTTT
CDR3 protein: CAWRPRSNTEAFF

D gene: -
J gene: TRBJ2-7
V gene: TRBV7-6
clone size: few
CDR3 DNA: TGTGCCAGCAGCTTAGAATCCGTACACGAGCAGTACTTC
CDR3 protein: CASSLESVHEQYF

D gene: TRBD2
J gene: TRBJ2-3
V gene: TRBV7-6
clone size: many
CDR3 DNA: TGTGCCAGCAGCTCCCGAATAGCGGGAGCAGAAGATACGCAGTATTTT
CDR3 protein: CASSSRIAGAEDTQYF

D gene: TRBD1
J gene: TRBJ2-5
V gene: TRBV20-1
clone size: -
CDR3 DNA: TGCAGTGCCCGGACAGGGCGAGAGACCCAGTACTTC
CDR3 protein: CSARTGRETQYF

D gene: TRBD1
J gene: TRBJ1-2
V gene: TRBV25-1
clone size: many
CDR3 DNA: TGTGCCACCCAGACAGGGGGCTATGGCTACACCTTC
CDR3 protein: CATQTGGYGYTF

D gene: -
J gene: TRBJ2-7
V gene: TRBV2
clone size: few
CDR3 DNA: TGTGCCAGCAGTGTTAACGAGCAGTACTTC
CDR3 protein: CASSVNEQYF

D gene: -
J gene: TRBJ2-2
V gene: TRBV11-1
clone size: few
CDR3 DNA: TGTGCCAGCAGCGCCCGCGATAGGGACGGAGGGACCGGGGAGCTGTTTTTT
CDR3 protein: CASSARDRDGGTGELFF

D gene: -
J gene: TRBJ2-1
V gene: TRBV2
clone size: -
CDR3 DNA: TGTGCCAGCAGTGAAATTCTGGGATTGGGGAATGAGCAGTTCTTC
CDR3 protein: CASSEILGLGNEQFF

D gene: TRBD2
J gene: TRBJ2-6
V gene: TRBV2
clone size: once
CDR3 DNA: TGTGCCAGCAGGCGGGCGGGGGGGCTTGGGGCCAACGTCCTGACTTTC
CDR3 protein: CASRRAGGLGANVLTF

D gene: -
J gene: TRBJ1-6
V gene: TRBV2
clone size: -
CDR3 DNA: TGTGCCAGCACCCCCCGCCCGGAGACGGGTTCACCCCTCCACTTT
CDR3 protein: CASTPRPETGSPLHF

D gene: -
J gene: TRBJ2-1
V gene: TRBV24-1
clone size: few
CDR3 DNA: TGTGCCACCAGTGTCCGGGACTCGCCCTACAATGAGCAGTTCTTC
CDR3 protein: CATSVRDSPYNEQFF

D gene: -
J gene: TRBJ2-7
V gene: TRBV28
clone size: few
CDR3 DNA: TGTGCCAGCGTTTTGCAAGGCACCTCCTACGAGCAGTACTTC
CDR3 protein: CASVLQGTSYEQYF

D gene: TRBD1
J gene: TRBJ1-5
V gene: TRBV28
clone size: -
CDR3 DNA: TGTGCCACCGGAGACAGGGTACGGCAGCCCCAGCATTTT
CDR3 protein: CATGDRVRQPQHF

D gene: TRBD1
J gene: TRBJ1-5
V gene: TRBV28
clone size: few
CDR3 DNA: TGTGCCAGTCTAGGGGGCGCAAGTATCAATCAGCCCCAGCATTTT
CDR3 protein: CASLGGASINQPQHF

D gene: -
J gene: TRBJ2-2
V gene: TRBV15
clone size: few
CDR3 DNA: TGTGCCACCAGCAGAGATCCAGGGGCCAACACCGGGGAGCTGTTTTTT
CDR3 protein: CATSRDPGANTGELFF

D gene: -
J gene: TRBJ2-1
V gene: TRBV7-8
clone size: -
CDR3 DNA: TGTGCCAGCAGCTTCAGTAGGGCTGGGGAGCAGTTCTTC
CDR3 protein: CASSFSRAGEQFF

D gene: -
J gene: TRBJ1-5
V gene: TRBV19
clone size: -
CDR3 DNA: TGTGCCAGTAGTACCGCCCCGACGGGAGGTAGCAATCAGCCCCAGCATTTT
CDR3 protein: CASSTAPTGGSNQPQHF

D gene: -
J gene: TRBJ1-6
V gene: TRBV7-2
clone size: many
CDR3 DNA: TGTGCCAGCAGTCCCGACCTGGGCAATTCACCCCTCCACTTT
CDR3 protein: CASSPDLGNSPLHF

D gene: TRBD2
J gene: TRBJ2-1
V gene: TRBV28
clone size: -
CDR3 DNA: TGTGCCAGCACCCCGGCGGGGGGTATCTCCTACAATGAGCAGTTCTTC
CDR3 protein: CASTPAGGISYNEQFF

D gene: -
J gene: TRBJ2-5
V gene: TRBV10-3
clone size: few
CDR3 DNA: TGTGCCATCAGTGAGGGGGGGCTGGGAGAGACCCAGTACTTC
CDR3 protein: CAISEGGLGETQYF

D gene: -
J gene: TRBJ1-2
V gene: TRBV7-6
clone size: -
CDR3 DNA: TGTGCCAGCAGTAAGCTCTATGGCTACACCTTC
CDR3 protein: CASSKLYGYTF

D gene: TRBD2
J gene: TRBJ2-1
V gene: TRBV5-6
clone size: -
CDR3 DNA: TGTGCCAGCATCCCGACTAGCGGCAATGAGCAGTTCTTC
CDR3 protein: CASIPTSGNEQFF

D gene: -
J gene: TRBJ2-7
V gene: TRBV7-2
clone size: many
CDR3 DNA: TGTGCCAGCAGCTCCACCCTCCCATTCGAGCAGTACTTC
CDR3 protein: CASSSTLPFEQYF

D gene: -
J gene: TRBJ2-5
V gene: TRBV7-2
clone size: many
CDR3 DNA: TGTGCCAGCAGCTTAGGCTGGGGGTCGGAGACCCAGTACTTC
CDR3 protein: CASSLGWGSETQYF

D gene: -
J gene: TRBJ2-1
V gene: TRBV29-1
clone size: many
CDR3 DNA: TGCAGCCAAAGAGGGGGGGGGGATTACAATGAGCAGTTCTTC
CDR3 protein: CSQRGGGDYNEQFF

D gene: -
J gene: TRBJ2-5
V gene: TRBV15
clone size: -
CDR3 DNA: TGTGCCACCAGGGGGCCAGAGACCCAGTACTTC
CDR3 protein: CATRGPETQYF

D gene: -
J gene: TRBJ2-7
V gene: TRBV20-1
clone size: few
CDR3 DNA: TGCAGTGCTAGTGAGGGGTCCTACGAGCAGTACTTC
CDR3 protein: CSASEGSYEQYF

D gene: -
J gene: TRBJ2-7
V gene: TRBV7-2
clone size: many
CDR3 DNA: TGTGCCAGCAGCCCCGATGTGGGCGAGCAGTACTTC
CDR3 protein: CASSPDVGEQYF

D gene: -
J gene: TRBJ1-6
V gene: TRBV12-3/TRBV12-4
clone size: -
CDR3 DNA: TGTGCCAGCAGTTTAGGGGGTTATAGGTCACCCCTCCACTTT
CDR3 protein: CASSLGGYRSPLHF

D gene: TRBD2
J gene: TRBJ2-1
V gene: TRBV5-1
clone size: -
CDR3 DNA: TGCGCCAGCAGCTTGAGGTCTAGCGGGGGGGACAATGAGCAGTTCTTC
CDR3 protein: CASSLRSSGGDNEQFF

D gene: TRBD1
J gene: TRBJ2-1
V gene: TRBV6-2/TRBV6-3
clone size: few
CDR3 DNA: TGTGCCAGCAGTTACATCTGGGACAGGGGCGATGAGCAGTTCTTC
CDR3 protein: CASSYIWDRGDEQFF

D gene: -
J gene: TRBJ2-5
V gene: TRBV10-3
clone size: many
CDR3 DNA: TGTGCCATCAGTGAGGGCGTGGGGCAAGAGACCCAGTACTTC
CDR3 protein: CAISEGVGQETQYF

D gene: -
J gene: TRBJ1-4
V gene: TRBV28
clone size: few
CDR3 DNA: TGTGCCAGCAGTCTGGGGGCGTCAGGCGGAAAACTGTTTTTT
CDR3 protein: CASSLGASGGKLFF

D gene: -
J gene: TRBJ1-1
V gene: TRBV7-3
clone size: many
CDR3 DNA: TGTGCCAGCAGCTTACAGGAAAACACTGAAGCTTTCTTT
CDR3 protein: CASSLQENTEAFF

D gene: -
J gene: TRBJ1-1
V gene: TRBV11-1
clone size: many
CDR3 DNA: TGTGCCAGCAGCTTAACGGAAGGTGAAGCTTTCTTT
CDR3 protein: CASSLTEGEAFF

D gene: TRBD1
J gene: TRBJ2-7
V gene: TRBV7-2
clone size: many
CDR3 DNA: TGTGCCAGCAGCTTGGAACAGGGGGCCTCCTACGAGCAGTACTTC
CDR3 protein: CASSLEQGASYEQYF

D gene: -
J gene: TRBJ2-3
V gene: TRBV7-6
clone size: many
CDR3 DNA: TGTGCCAGCAGCTTAAGCGGTGATCGGGGAGCAGATACGCAGTATTTT
CDR3 protein: CASSLSGDRGADTQYF

D gene: TRBD1
J gene: TRBJ1-5
V gene: TRBV7-2
clone size: many
CDR3 DNA: TGTGCCAGCAGCTTCCACGGGACAGGGCTGGATCAGCCCCAGCATTTT
CDR3 protein: CASSFHGTGLDQPQHF

D gene: -
J gene: TRBJ2-6
V gene: TRBV7-9
clone size: -
CDR3 DNA: TGTGCCAGCAGGTCGACAGGCAGCTCTGGGGCCAACGTCCTGACTTTC
CDR3 protein: CASRSTGSSGANVLTF

D gene: -
J gene: TRBJ2-2
V gene: TRBV7-2
clone size: many
CDR3 DNA: TGTGCCAGCAGCTCGGGACTCCCCCCCGGGGAGCTGTTTTTT
CDR3 protein: CASSSGLPPGELFF

D gene: TRBD1
J gene: TRBJ1-2
V gene: TRBV28
clone size: -
CDR3 DNA: TGTGCCAGCAGTTTAGAGCGGGACAGGGTATTTGGCTACACCTTC
CDR3 protein: CASSLERDRVFGYTF

D gene: -
J gene: TRBJ2-5
V gene: TRBV28
clone size: medium-sized
CDR3 DNA: TGTGCCAGCAGTTTACAGGAGCTCGCAGAGACCCAGTACTTC
CDR3 protein: CASSLQELAETQYF

D gene: -
J gene: TRBJ2-1
V gene: TRBV5-6
clone size: many
CDR3 DNA: TGTGCCAGCCAGACCTCGCCGACCCATGAGCAGTTCTTC
CDR3 protein: CASQTSPTHEQFF

D gene: -
J gene: TRBJ1-1
V gene: TRBV7-9
clone size: -
CDR3 DNA: TGTGCCAGTTTCCCAGGGCGGATGTCTGTAGAGGAAGCTTTCTTT
CDR3 protein: CASFPGRMSVEEAFF

D gene: TRBD2
J gene: TRBJ2-3
V gene: TRBV7-9
clone size: few
CDR3 DNA: TGTGCCGCCGGAGGCGGGGGAAGCACAGATACGCAGTATTTT
CDR3 protein: CAAGGGGSTDTQYF

D gene: -
J gene: TRBJ1-2
V gene: TRBV28
clone size: -
CDR3 DNA: TGTGCCAGCACCTTCGGGGGGATCGGTTATGGCTACACCTTC
CDR3 protein: CASTFGGIGYGYTF

D gene: -
J gene: TRBJ2-1
V gene: TRBV7-6
clone size: -
CDR3 DNA: TGTGCCAGCAGCTTTCGGGCAGGGTCCAATGAGCAGTTCTTC
CDR3 protein: CASSFRAGSNEQFF

D gene: -
J gene: TRBJ2-2
V gene: TRBV12-3/TRBV12-4
clone size: -
CDR3 DNA: TGTGCCAGCAGTCCGGTGGGGAACACCGGGGAGCTGTTTTTT
CDR3 protein: CASSPVGNTGELFF

D gene: -
J gene: TRBJ1-3
V gene: TRBV28
clone size: -
CDR3 DNA: TGTGCCAGCACAGTACCGACTGGAAACACCATATATTTT
CDR3 protein: CASTVPTGNTIYF

D gene: -
J gene: TRBJ2-5
V gene: TRBV25-1
clone size: -
CDR3 DNA: TGTGCCAGCAGTGATCCGGGGTGGGAGACCCAGTACTTC
CDR3 protein: CASSDPGWETQYF

D gene: -
J gene: TRBJ2-2
V gene: TRBV6-1
clone size: few
CDR3 DNA: TGTGCCAGCAGTGAGCGGGCAGGGAAAACCACCGGGGAGCTGTTTTTT
CDR3 protein: CASSERAGKTTGELFF

D gene: -
J gene: TRBJ2-7
V gene: TRBV7-8
clone size: -
CDR3 DNA: TGTGCCAGCAGCTTTCATCTGGGCTCCTACGAGCAGTACTTC
CDR3 protein: CASSFHLGSYEQYF

D gene: -
J gene: TRBJ1-5
V gene: TRBV12-3/TRBV12-4
clone size: few
CDR3 DNA: TGTGCCAGCAGTGGGTTCAACAATCAGCCCCAGCATTTT
CDR3 protein: CASSGFNNQPQHF

D gene: -
J gene: TRBJ2-3
V gene: TRBV5-4
clone size: few
CDR3 DNA: TGTGCCAGCAGCTTGCTAACGGACCGAGATACGCAGTATTTT
CDR3 protein: CASSLLTDRDTQYF

D gene: -
J gene: TRBJ1-1
V gene: TRBV7-4
clone size: many
CDR3 DNA: TGTGCCAGCAGCTTACCGATGAACACTGAAGCTTTCTTT
CDR3 protein: CASSLPMNTEAFF

D gene: -
J gene: TRBJ1-1
V gene: TRBV12-3/TRBV12-4
clone size: few
CDR3 DNA: TGTGCCAGCCGATCCCCAGGGGACGGAACTGAAGCTTTCTTT
CDR3 protein: CASRSPGDGTEAFF

D gene: TRBD2
J gene: TRBJ2-1
V gene: TRBV11-2
clone size: -
CDR3 DNA: TGTGCCAGCAGCTATCTAACTAGCGGGGAGGGCAATGAGCAGTTCTTC
CDR3 protein: CASSYLTSGEGNEQFF

D gene: -
J gene: TRBJ1-1
V gene: TRBV15
clone size: few
CDR3 DNA: TGTGCCACCAGCAGAGATCCCACAGGCTACACTGAAGCTTTCTTT
CDR3 protein: CATSRDPTGYTEAFF

D gene: -
J gene: TRBJ2-3
V gene: TRBV7-6
clone size: many
CDR3 DNA: TGTGCCAGCAGCTTTTGGGCGGGGACGGGCACAGATACGCAGTATTTT
CDR3 protein: CASSFWAGTGTDTQYF